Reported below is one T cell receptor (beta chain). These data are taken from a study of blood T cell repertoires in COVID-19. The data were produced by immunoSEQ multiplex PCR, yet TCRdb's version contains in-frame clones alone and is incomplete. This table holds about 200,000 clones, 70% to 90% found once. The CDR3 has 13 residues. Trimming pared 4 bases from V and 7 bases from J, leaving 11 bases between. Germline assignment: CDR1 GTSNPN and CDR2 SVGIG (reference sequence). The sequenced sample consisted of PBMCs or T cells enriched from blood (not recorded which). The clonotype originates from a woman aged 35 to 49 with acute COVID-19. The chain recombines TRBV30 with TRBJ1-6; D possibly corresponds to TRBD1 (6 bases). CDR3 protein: CAWTGQGNSPLHF. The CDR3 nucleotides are TGTGCCTGGACTGGTCAGGGGAATTCACCCCTCCACTTT.